These T cell receptor beta chains were read from a single sample in a study of radiotherapy plus CTLA-4 blockade in lung cancer. Sequencing used immunoSEQ multiplex PCR; TCRdb keeps in-frame clones, though not all of them. The data contain around 70,000 clones, roughly four fifths of them singletons. The specimen comprised peripheral blood, sampled from a patient treated with radiotherapy plus ipilimumab. All receptors derive from a human donor with non-small cell lung cancer who had a partial response to radiotherapy plus ipilimumab. Each CDR3 is given without its conserved first and last residue. A D gene is named only where the DNA matches it firmly.

d_call	v_call	cdr3_aa
-	TRBV6-4	ASSGGSKSFF
-	TRBV7-3	ASSPAGGREQY
-	TRBV30	AWSVGGYNEQF
TRBD2	TRBV4-2	ASSQDASGRANEQF
-	TRBV5-5	ASSLVAGIETQY
TRBD2	TRBV6-6	ASSYSSSGKSEQF
-	TRBV19	ASTSLGGPNEKLF
TRBD2	TRBV5-1	ASSLEASGEQF
-	TRBV6-6	ASSRTLNTEAF
-	TRBV11-2	ASSLQVSYNEQF
-	TRBV10-1	ASSDSYEQY
TRBD1	TRBV7-8	ASSLNRGTEAF
TRBD2	TRBV2	ASSEGAGGPGGELF
TRBD2	TRBV7-2	ASSGMAGGPDTGELF
TRBD2	TRBV18	ASSPRGLAGKNSYEQY
TRBD2	TRBV30	AWSVASGKGRSGELF
-	TRBV5-1	ASSLAGLAGELF
-	TRBV6-5	ASSYSDDSYEQY
-	TRBV29-1	SVGNSNEKLF
TRBD2	TRBV5-1	ASSHVLAGGPNEQF
-	TRBV6-6	ASTTFLITF
-	TRBV13	ASSPGLTATNEKLF
-	TRBV11-3	ASSFRAGYQETQY
TRBD1	TRBV12-5	ASGSLRTGSAREQY
-	TRBV21-1	ASSISDFDRGTDTQY
-	TRBV5-3	ATPTVNNQPQH
TRBD1	TRBV7-7	ASSPGTGANTIY
TRBD1	TRBV4-1	ASSQAGTGGSYEQY
-	TRBV5-6	ASSLYRVSYEQY
-	TRBV6-1	ASRGLAGAEKLF
-	TRBV27	ASSFNGGAGQPQH
-	TRBV6-4	ASSQEGNQPQH
-	TRBV7-3	ASSLDGGPDTQY
-	TRBV7-8	ASSLVDSSNEQF
-	TRBV29-1	SVETGQGDEQY
-	TRBV6-5	ASLGTRGGTEAF
-	TRBV6-1	ASSGWDTGYGYT
-	TRBV2	ASSDSGISRNTIY
TRBD2	TRBV28	ASSSYATSWYEQF
-	TRBV7-2	ASSLGGTTGTDTQY
TRBD1	TRBV5-4	ASSARGQGYGYT
-	TRBV5-1	ASSPDSKNYGYT
TRBD2	TRBV18	ASSPPSGSSYNEQF
-	TRBV28	ASSFLLGGAKTEAF
TRBD1	TRBV9	ASSYGTGREKLF
TRBD1	TRBV5-1	ASSSSGTGSYNEQF
TRBD2	TRBV27	ASSSEWTSGTHNEQF
TRBD1	TRBV6-5	ASSYSGGSYYGYT
-	TRBV18	ASSPPGLQGYGYT
-	TRBV28	ASTLPGTPYEQY
-	TRBV5-4	ASSPYAVAGNTIY
TRBD2	TRBV10-3	AISGLAGGPDTQY
-	TRBV5-1	ASSLSGGRLADTQY
-	TRBV19	ASSANSHFEKLF
TRBD1	TRBV18	ASSPRSGQGFGEQF
-	TRBV5-5	ASSSGAGRLSSYEQY
TRBD1	TRBV6-5	ASSNRGGQPQH
-	TRBV2	ASQGDSPEQY